The T cell receptor (beta chain) under discussion was sequenced for a study of shared clonotypes between healthy human individuals. Study in general: The cohort comprised a couple of women and a few men. Their ages spanned 18 to 49 years. The study, taken as a whole, reports: Rarefaction gave evidence that sorted-subset sequencing remained incomplete despite large depth. The study generally estimated greater richness for naive than memory subsets.

With respect to this clone: Its target is not known.

TCRdb's table, derived via immunoSEQ multiplex PCR, lists solely in-frame clones and lacks some. The repertoire holds approximately 2.3 million clones, with over 85% as singletons. Germline lookup yields CDR1 SGHTA and CDR2 FQGNSA. V was shortened by 5 bases and J by 0 bases, with 12 bases between the two germline ends. The CDR3 is made up of 15 amino acids. Material: naive CD4+ T cells from PBMCs. Subset here: CD45RA+ positively selected. This TCR was sampled from a man aged 18 to 29 in good health. Some clones in this sample may be carry-over from other donors' samples. This chain uses TRBV7-2 with TRBJ2-3; TRBD2 is a possible D gene (5 bases). CDR3 DNA sequence: TGTGCCAGCAGCGTGCTGCGGGCCAGCACAGATACGCAGTATTTT. This gives the protein CASSVLRASTDTQYF.